These 19 T cell receptor beta chains were all obtained from the same sample, sequenced in a study of spatial heterogeneity in lung cancer. Study observations and caveats: Expanded intratumoral alpha and beta TCR counts tracked tumor mutation counts.

The time point here: sample taken at primary tumor resection. One entry per CDR3 protein, called by TCRdb with MiXCR from the 5' RACE reads. Of 23,000 or so distinct CDR3 sequences listed, roughly 6.5% are singletons. The antigens of these receptors remain unknown. The sequences come from lung tumor tissue, collected at surgery. The receptors derive from a male donor with early-stage non-small cell lung cancer.

This clonotype was recorded at least ten times. This chain uses TRBV30 with TRBJ2-4; D uncertain. Germline assignment: CDR1 GTSNPN and CDR2 SVGIG (reference sequence). Trimming took 3 bases from V and 0 from J, leaving 12 bases between them. This CDR3 spans 15 amino acids. The CDR3 bases are TGTGCCTGGAGCGGACGGACCCTAGCCAAAAACATTCAGTACTTC. It translates to CAWSGRTLAKNIQYF.

This clonotype appeared many times. The V call is TRBV29-1, the J call TRBJ1-2; a possible D gene is TRBD1 (5 bases). The CDR3 is made up of 13 amino acids. V was cut by 6 bases and J by 6 bases, with 17 bases left in between. The germline CDR1 and CDR2 sequences are SQVTM and ANQGSEA. Here the CDR3 reads CSVAGTTKHGYTF. The CDR3 nucleotides read TGCAGCGTGGCCGGGACGACTAAACATGGCTACACCTTC.

In this sample, this clonotype turned up a few times. A clone one base away is much larger, so this may be a read error. This chain links TRBV28 with TRBJ1-1; tentatively, D is TRBD1 (6 bases). The germline CDR1 and CDR2 sequences are MDHEN and SYDVKM. V shed 10 bases and J shed 4 bases, with 16 bases lying between them. The CDR3 is 13 residues long. CDR3 region: CANRPTGRTEAFF. The CDR3 DNA follows: TGTGCCAACAGACCCACAGGGCGCACTGAAGCTTTCTTT.

This clonotype has ten or more counts. The chain links TRBV7-9 to TRBJ1-2; 7 nucleotides align to TRBD1. There are 13 residues in the CDR3. The junction had 7 bases not matched to a gene; V was cut back by 5 bases and J by 7 bases. The germline gives CDR1 SEHNR, CDR2 FQNEAQ (reference sequence). In nucleotides, the CDR3 is TGTGCCAGCAGCGATGACAGGGCCCGTGGCTACACCTTC. This sequence encodes CASSDDRARGYTF.

This clonotype was found many times. The CDR3 DNA sequence: TGCGCCAGCAGCTTGCATGACCTACTGGAGACCCAGTACTTC. This sequence encodes CASSLHDLLETQYF. This chain uses TRBV5-1 with TRBJ2-5; D remains ambiguous. CDR1 is SGHRS and CDR2 is YFSETQ in the germline V gene. Trimming stripped 1 base from V and 5 bases from J, with 12 bases between. This CDR3 has 14 amino acids.

This clonotype was counted ten times or more. The chain recombines TRBV7-9 with TRBJ2-5; TRBD2 is a possible D gene (5 bases). Germline V CDR1 and CDR2: SEHNR, FQNEAQ (reference sequence). The CDR3 is 12 amino acids. The V end was cut by 9 bases, the J end by 2 bases, with 10 bases between. The CDR3 is CASSPGQETQYF. The CDR3 region has the DNA TGTGCCAGTTCCCCGGGGCAAGAGACCCAGTACTTC.

By its share, this clonotype is medium-sized. The chain joins TRBV20-1 to TRBJ1-2; TRBD1 is a possible D gene (5 bases). Germline CDR1 and CDR2: DFQATT and SNEGSKA (reference sequence). Trimming stripped 5 bases from V and 2 bases from J, with 12 bases between. The CDR3 runs to 13 residues. Here the CDR3 reads CSARLAGNYGYTF. The CDR3 coding sequence is TGCAGTGCTCGATTAGCAGGGAACTATGGCTACACCTTC.

This clonotype was found many times. The chain uses TRBV27 and TRBJ2-1; 9 bases are shared with TRBD2. The CDR3 length is 14 residues. The V and J ends lost 4 bases and 7 bases, in that order; junction bases with no gene match: 5. Germline CDR1 is MNHEY and CDR2 is SMNVEV (reference sequence). The CDR3 here is CASSSGLARNEQFF. CDR3 DNA: TGTGCCAGCAGTTCGGGACTAGCAAGAAATGAGCAGTTCTTC.

The genes are TRBV19 and TRBJ2-7; D ambiguous. This CDR3 region has 13 residues. V was trimmed by 5 bases and J by 4 bases, leaving 12 bases between them. Germline V gene data show CDR1 as LNHDA and CDR2 as SQIVND (reference sequence). CDR3 DNA: TGTGCCAGTAGTGGCGTAGTGGGGTACGAGCAGTACTTC. Translating it yields CASSGVVGYEQYF.

This clonotype was counted many times. V and J are TRBV12-3 or TRBV12-4 and TRBJ2-1; 7 positions agree with TRBD2. There are 14 residues in the CDR3. V lost 8 bases to trimming and J lost 1 base; unmatched junction nucleotides: 5. The CDR3 nucleotides read TGTGCCAGCCGGAGGGAGGGATCCTACAATGAGCAGTTCTTC. This encodes CASRREGSYNEQFF.

Remarks on this clonotype: A much larger clone differs from this one at a single base, so this may be a read error. This chain links TRBV11-2 with TRBJ2-5; 9 nucleotides agree with TRBD1. This CDR3 is built from 15 residues. V was pared by 6 bases and J by 8 bases, with 13 bases of the junction left unmatched. The germline CDR1 and CDR2 sequences are SGHAT and FQNNGV. The CDR3 spells CASSSGTGSWDTQYF. CDR3 nucleotides: TGTGCCAGCAGTTCCGGGACAGGGAGTTGGGATACCCAGTACTTC.

This clonotype was recorded many times. J is TRBJ2-3 and V is TRBV3-1; D is unresolved. V shed 1 base and J shed 9 bases, with 8 bases lying between them. The CDR3 contains 12 residues. The germline gives CDR1 LGHDT, CDR2 YNNKEL (reference sequence). The CDR3 DNA reads TGTGCCAGCAGCCAAGTCCACGGGACGCAGTATTTT. It translates to CASSQVHGTQYF.

The sample holds many counts of this clonotype. The chain recombines TRBV6-5 with TRBJ1-4, with a weak D call TRBD1 (6 bases). Trimming removed 4 bases from V and 5 bases from J, with 11 bases in between. CDR1 MNHEY and CDR2 SVGAGI come from the germline V gene. The CDR3 spans 14 residues. CDR3 region: CASSSGQSNEKLFF. The CDR3 DNA follows: TGTGCCAGCAGTTCAGGACAGAGCAATGAAAAACTGTTTTTT.

This clonotype has at least ten counts. The chain links TRBV2 to TRBJ1-1; D may be TRBD1 (5 bases). V shed 7 bases and J shed 1 base, with 19 bases lying between them. Germline values: CDR1 SNHLY, CDR2 FYNNEI. This CDR3 has 16 amino acids. The CDR3 nucleotides read TGTGCCAGCATACCCTACCCTGTTGGGGGGAACACTGAAGCTTTCTTT. Protein sequence: CASIPYPVGGNTEAFF.

The chain is built from TRBV6-2 or TRBV6-3 and TRBJ2-7; the match to TRBD2 covers 15 bases. V lost 4 bases, J lost 3 bases, and 16 bases stayed unmatched. Germline V gene lookup returns CDR1 MNHEY and CDR2 SVGEGT. The CDR3 is 20 residues long. CDR3 coding DNA: TGTGCCAGCAGTTTCCCTCTAGATCGGACTAGCGGGAGGGGATTCTACGAGCAGTACTTC. Translated: CASSFPLDRTSGRGFYEQYF.

In its sample, this clonotype was seen a few times. The rearrangement links TRBV19 to TRBJ1-2, with D unclear. Trimming took off 7 bases at V and 8 bases at J, with 14 bases between the two ends. CDR1 is LNHDA and CDR2 is SQIVND in the germline V gene (reference sequence). CDR3 size: 12 residues. The CDR3 DNA follows: TGTGCCAGTAAGGGCCTTTTGGGGGGCTACACCTTC. Amino acids: CASKGLLGGYTF.

In this sample, this clonotype turned up many times. This rearrangement joins TRBV6-5 to TRBJ1-3; unclear D gene. The CDR3 covers 14 residues. CDR1 and CDR2 (germline): MNHEY, SVGAGI. Trimming left V 6 bases short and J 0 bases short, with 9 bases between. This CDR3 reads CASSKGRSGNTIYF. The CDR3 DNA is TGTGCCAGCAGCAAAGGGCGCTCTGGAAACACCATATATTTT.

This clonotype appeared many times. This chain connects TRBV12-3 or TRBV12-4 to TRBJ1-2; D ambiguous. V lost 5 bases to trimming and J lost 4 bases, with 11 bases between them. This CDR3 comprises 13 residues. Here the CDR3 reads CASSRGRGYGYTF. In nucleotides, the CDR3 is TGTGCCAGCAGTAGAGGGCGCGGCTATGGCTACACCTTC.

This clonotype was seen at least ten times. Here the CDR3 DNA reads TGTGCCAGCTCACCGGGAGCCGGGACAGGGGATTCACCCCTCCACTTT. It translates to CASSPGAGTGDSPLHF. The J gene is TRBJ1-6, the V gene TRBV18; 10 bases are shared with TRBD1. CDR1 is KGHSH, CDR2 LQKENI, per germline. The junction had 7 bases not matched to a gene; V was cut back by 3 bases and J by 8 bases. The CDR3 length is 16 residues.